The rows below give T cell receptor beta chains drawn from one sample of a study of cytomegalovirus exposure and HLA in healthy donors. Generated by immunoSEQ multiplex PCR, the TCRdb table keeps only in-frame clones and is missing some. The sample includes about 150,000 clones, approximately 73% seen only once; the top ten take 1.5% to 2%. The specimen was PBMCs. Every receptor here comes from a woman between 18 and 29 years old in good health and CMV-seronegative. Both conserved end residues are part of each CDR3. A D gene is named only where the DNA matches it firmly. Expanded clones are given a class, and other clones once, few, many or no size at all.

-	TRBD2	TRBV2	TRBJ2-5	TGTGCCAGTCATTCTAGCGGGGGGCGAGAGACCCAGTACTTC	CASHSSGGRETQYF
few	TRBD2	TRBV25-1	TRBJ2-3	TGTGCCAGCAGTGAATCGGGGGGAGGTTTGGATACGCAGTATTTT	CASSESGGGLDTQYF
few	TRBD1	TRBV4-3	TRBJ2-2	TGCGCCAGCAGCCAAGACTATAGGGGGCACACCGGGGAGCTGTTTTTT	CASSQDYRGHTGELFF
-	TRBD1	TRBV6-1	TRBJ1-1	TGTGCCAGCAGTGGCCAGAATAGAAGGACAGGGGGCCCGGCTTTCTTT	CASSGQNRRTGGPAFF
few	TRBD1	TRBV5-1	TRBJ2-5	TGCGCCAGCAGCACAGGGACAGGGAGCAACCAAGAGACCCAGTACTTC	CASSTGTGSNQETQYF
-	-	TRBV7-2	TRBJ1-5	TGTGCCAGCAGCTTTGCCAGGGGCCTGTATAGCAATCAGCCCCAGCATTTT	CASSFARGLYSNQPQHF
-	-	TRBV5-1	TRBJ1-6	TGCGCCAGCAGCCCTGGACAAAACGCGGGGTCACCCCTCCACTTT	CASSPGQNAGSPLHF
-	-	TRBV6-5	TRBJ1-1	TGTGCCAGTTTCCACTGGGGGAGGGGCACTGAAGCTTTCTTT	CASFHWGRGTEAFF
-	TRBD2	TRBV7-7	TRBJ2-1	TGTGCCAGCAGCCAGAGTGGCGGGGGCAATGAGCAGTTCTTC	CASSQSGGGNEQFF
once	-	TRBV7-2	TRBJ1-1	TGTGCCAGCAGCCCCTATCTGAACACTGAAGCTTTCTTT	CASSPYLNTEAFF
-	-	TRBV4-1	TRBJ2-1	TGCGCCAGCAGCCAAGACCCACAGGGTGGTGAGCAGTTCTTC	CASSQDPQGGEQFF
-	-	TRBV2	TRBJ2-7	TGTGCCAGCAGTGAATTCGGGACAAGCTCCTACGAGCAGTACTTC	CASSEFGTSSYEQYF
-	TRBD2	TRBV7-9	TRBJ2-1	TGTGCCAGCATAGTGAGCGGGGGAGCTTACAATGAGCAGTTCTTC	CASIVSGGAYNEQFF
-	TRBD2	TRBV5-1	TRBJ2-1	TGCGCCAGCAGCTGGGGTGGCGGGAGAGGGTCTGAGCAGTTCTTC	CASSWGGGRGSEQFF
-	TRBD2	TRBV19	TRBJ2-5	TGTGCCAGTAGTATGCTAGGGGGGTGGGATAGCGGGAGATGGGAGACCCAGTACTTC	CASSMLGGWDSGRWETQYF
few	-	TRBV21-1	TRBJ1-1	TGTGCCAGCAGGGCAGAAGCTTTCTTT	CASRAEAFF
-	-	TRBV7-2	TRBJ2-4	TGTGCCAGCAGCTTACCCCCAGCGAGACTCTTATACTTC	CASSLPPARLLYF
-	-	TRBV28	TRBJ1-5	TGTGCCAGCAGTGCTCTAAAGCCCCATCAGCCCCAGCATTTT	CASSALKPHQPQHF
-	-	TRBV4-3	TRBJ1-3	TGCGCCAGCAGCCAAGATAAGGGGAACGCTGGAAACACCATATATTTT	CASSQDKGNAGNTIYF
-	TRBD2	TRBV7-2	TRBJ2-5	TGTGCCAGCAGATTACTAGCGGGGGAGACCCAGTACTTC	CASRLLAGETQYF
-	-	TRBV7-2	TRBJ2-2	TGTGCCTCGGGGGCACTGGGGACAGTTAACACCGGGGAGCTGTTTTTT	CASGALGTVNTGELFF
-	TRBD1	TRBV5-4	TRBJ1-1	TGTGCCAGCAGCTTGGGGGGACAGGGATTTACTGAAGCTTTCTTT	CASSLGGQGFTEAFF